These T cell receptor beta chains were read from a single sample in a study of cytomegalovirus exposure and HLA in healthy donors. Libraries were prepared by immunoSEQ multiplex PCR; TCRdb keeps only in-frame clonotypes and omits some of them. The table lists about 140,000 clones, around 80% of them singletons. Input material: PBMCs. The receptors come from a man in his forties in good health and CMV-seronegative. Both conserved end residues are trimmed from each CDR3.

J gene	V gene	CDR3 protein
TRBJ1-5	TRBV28	ASSRSTGSVGQPQH
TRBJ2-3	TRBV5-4	ASSFPGQVILVDTQY
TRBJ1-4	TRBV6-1	ASSEVGTVEKLF
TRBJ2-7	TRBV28	ASSPPGAQRVYEQY
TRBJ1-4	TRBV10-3	ASKRDLGEKLF
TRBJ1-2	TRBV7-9	ASSSTGGGGYT
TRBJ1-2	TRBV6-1	ASSEASVAYYGYT
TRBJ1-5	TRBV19	ASNGRDNQPQH
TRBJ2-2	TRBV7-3	ASSFGTGTTGELF
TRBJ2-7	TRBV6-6	ASTKGAGVNEQY
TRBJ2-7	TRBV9	ASSAGGGTSAYEQY
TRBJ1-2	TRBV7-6	ASSFGQGQNYGYT
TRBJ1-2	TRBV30	AWSVRFNYGYT
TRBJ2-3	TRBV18	ASSLGLAGVTDTQY
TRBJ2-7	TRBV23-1	ASSQSWGFGGTGRYEQY
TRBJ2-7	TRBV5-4	ASSISGTSYEQY
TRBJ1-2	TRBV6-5	ASSENRGGFPH
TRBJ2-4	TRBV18	ASSPETGDIQY
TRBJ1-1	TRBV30	AWSVQMNTEAF
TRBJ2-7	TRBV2	ASSVGQIQEQY
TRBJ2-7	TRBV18	ASSPEIGTGTYEQY
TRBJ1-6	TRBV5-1	ASSLVAGNSPLH
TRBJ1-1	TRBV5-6	ASSLVRQMNTEAF
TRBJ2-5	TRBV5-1	ASSRDSQETQY
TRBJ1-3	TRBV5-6	ASSRYGQGPWGNTIY
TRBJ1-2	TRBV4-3	ASSQTGGSLGYT
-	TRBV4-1	ASRLTSGGSYEQY
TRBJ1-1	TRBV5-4	ASSLGGVGTEAF
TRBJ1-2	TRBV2	ASSVEGKVPYGYT
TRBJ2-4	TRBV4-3	ASSQTDREVYKNIQY
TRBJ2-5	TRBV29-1	SVGVTGLGETQY
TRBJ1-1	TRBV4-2	ASSQEGTGGTEAF